A selection of T cell receptor beta chains follows, all from one sample in a study of regulatory T cells in long-lasting Graves disease. TCRdb reprocessed the multiplex PCR reads with MiXCR, giving one entry per CDR3 protein. The top ten clones hold roughly 20% of a sample with around 400,000 distinct CDR3 sequences, around a sixth of them seen once. Sequencing used peripheral blood mononuclear cells (PBMCs), obtained at new diagnosis, from a patient treated with antithyroid drugs. The receptors originated from a female donor with Graves disease. Both conserved end residues are part of each CDR3. D genes are given only for firm matches. Rows give clone size only sometimes, using once, few, many, or a class for an expanded clone.

abundance	v_gene	d_gene	j_gene	CDR3nt	CDR3aa
many	TRBV20-1	-	TRBJ2-7	TGCAGTGCTAGCGGAGTACCTCCCAAGCAATACGAGCAGTACTTC	CSASGVPPKQYEQYF
-	TRBV11-2	-	TRBJ2-3	TGTGCCAGCAGTTTAGAATTCGGGCGGGGCACAGATACGCAGTATTTT	CASSLEFGRGTDTQYF
few	TRBV11-2	-	TRBJ2-7	TGTGCCAGCAGCGGCGGACTATTTCTGGCGGGCGAGCAGTACTTC	CASSGGLFLAGEQYF
many	TRBV3-1	TRBD1	TRBJ1-2	TGTGCCAGCAGCCAGGGACAGGGTTACGGCTACACCTTC	CASSQGQGYGYTF
many	TRBV11-2	TRBD1	TRBJ2-2	TGTGCCAGCAGAAAACCGGGACAGGGGGTCGTCGGGGAGCTGTTTTTT	CASRKPGQGVVGELFF
once	TRBV6-1	-	TRBJ1-4	TGTGCCAGCATCCCACCACCCCAGTCGGGACTTAGAACTGACAATGAAAAACTGTTTTTT	CASIPPPQSGLRTDNEKLFF
-	TRBV6-9	TRBD2	TRBJ2-7	TGTGCCAGCAGTTACTCTTCCGGGAGGCTTTCCTACAATGAGCAGTACTTC	CASSYSSGRLSYNEQYF
many	TRBV7-2	TRBD1	TRBJ2-3	TGTGCCAGCAGCAAGACGACAGGGCTTGGAGATACGCAGTATTTT	CASSKTTGLGDTQYF
many	TRBV12-5	-	TRBJ1-2	TGTGCTAGTGGTGAGCTTCAGGGGATTGGCTACACCTTC	CASGELQGIGYTF
-	TRBV5-1	TRBD1	TRBJ2-1	TGCGCCAGCAGCTACCCGACAGGGAACAATGAGCAGTTCTTC	CASSYPTGNNEQFF
-	TRBV6-4	TRBD2	TRBJ2-2	TGTGCCAGCAGCCAGACTAGCGGGGAATACACCGGGGAGCTGTTTTTT	CASSQTSGEYTGELFF
many	TRBV7-8	-	TRBJ1-4	TGTGCCAGCGGGGCGGAACGTGGGGAAAAACTGTTTTTT	CASGAERGEKLFF
few	TRBV4-3	-	TRBJ1-2	TGCGCCAGCAGCCAAGATTTGAGTGGGGAGCATGTTAATTATGGCTACACCTTC	CASSQDLSGEHVNYGYTF
-	TRBV29-1	-	TRBJ2-2	TGCAGCGTGGGGCAGAACACCGGGGAGCTGTTTTTT	CSVGQNTGELFF
many	TRBV6-5	-	TRBJ1-2	TGTGCCAGCAGTTTTACCGGGACGGAGGTTGGGTATGGCTACACCTTC	CASSFTGTEVGYGYTF
-	TRBV20-1	TRBD2	TRBJ2-5	TGCAGTGCTAGACTAGCGGAGGAGACCCAGTACTTC	CSARLAEETQYF
many	TRBV12-3/TRBV12-4	TRBD2	TRBJ2-3	TGTGCCAGCAGCCCGAGACTAGCGGGGGGACACACAGATACGCAGTATTTT	CASSPRLAGGHTDTQYF
-	TRBV12-3/TRBV12-4	-	TRBJ1-2	TGTGCCAGCAGTTTAATGGCTAACTATGGCTACACCTTC	CASSLMANYGYTF
many	TRBV20-1	TRBD1	TRBJ2-7	TGCAGTGCTAGAGACGAGATACAGGGGCTAACCTACGAGCAGTACTTC	CSARDEIQGLTYEQYF
many	TRBV30	-	TRBJ2-2	TGTGCCTGGAGTGTCACCGGGGAGCTGTTTTTT	CAWSVTGELFF
many	TRBV19	-	TRBJ2-1	TGTGCCAGTAGTTCGACTACCTACAATGAGCAGTTCTTC	CASSSTTYNEQFF
many	TRBV20-1	-	TRBJ1-4	TGCAGTGCTAGAGATTCGGGAAATGAAAAACTGTTTTTT	CSARDSGNEKLFF
few	TRBV4-1	-	TRBJ2-6	TGCGCCAGCAGCCAAGATCTGGTTACTGGGGCCAACGTCCTGACTTTC	CASSQDLVTGANVLTF
many	TRBV12-3/TRBV12-4	-	TRBJ1-1	TGTGCCAGCAGGCATGACAGGCTGAACACTGAAGCTTTCTTT	CASRHDRLNTEAFF
many	TRBV27	-	TRBJ1-2	TGTGCCAGCAGTTTAGCAATGGGGGCCGGCTACACCTTC	CASSLAMGAGYTF